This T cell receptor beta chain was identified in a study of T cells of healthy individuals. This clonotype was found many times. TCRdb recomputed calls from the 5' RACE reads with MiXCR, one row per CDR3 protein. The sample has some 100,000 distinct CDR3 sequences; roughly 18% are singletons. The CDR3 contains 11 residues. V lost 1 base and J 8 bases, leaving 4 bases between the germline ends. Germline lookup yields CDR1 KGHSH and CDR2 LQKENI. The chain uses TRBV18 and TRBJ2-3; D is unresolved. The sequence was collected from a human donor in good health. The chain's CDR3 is CASSPQATQYF. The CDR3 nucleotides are TGTGCCAGCTCACCACAGGCTACGCAGTATTTT.